Below, one T cell receptor beta chain is given with its context. Generated by immunoSEQ multiplex PCR, the TCRdb table keeps only in-frame clones and is missing some. This sample yields tens of thousands of clones, of which 89% are seen a single time; approximately 0.25% belongs to the top ten. The sample is drawn from a study of siplizumab effects on memory and regulatory T cells. The CDR3 runs 14 residues. Trimming removed 4 bases from V and 3 bases from J, with 9 bases in between. Germline V gene lookup returns CDR1 LNHDA and CDR2 SQIVND (reference sequence). This clonotype was sampled from a human donor in good health. The chain couples TRBV19 to TRBJ2-2; D not certain. The source material was naive CD4+ T cells sorted from blood. The CDR3 loop reads CASSNGPYTGELFF. DNA of the CDR3: TGTGCCAGTAGTAACGGACCTTACACCGGGGAGCTGTTTTTT.